This T cell receptor (beta chain) was captured in a study of response to subunit inactivated influenza vaccine. TCRdb independently ran MiXCR on the RT-PCR reads; one entry per CDR3 protein. The profile covers over 400,000 distinct CDR3 sequences, with roughly 9.7% appearing a single time and around 12% taken by the ten largest. Comments on this clonotype: Its target is not known.

Study findings and constraints: Authors suggested that a seasonal influenza vaccination recruits few new T cells each time.

The CDR3 is 15 amino acids. V lost 3 bases and J lost 2, with 11 bases in between. The V gene's germline CDR1 is LNHDA and CDR2 SQIVND (reference sequence). Source: PBMCs from blood, taken 45 days after vaccination. This TCR was sampled from a man aged 50-59 years who received an inactivated influenza vaccine. The V and J genes are TRBV19 and TRBJ2-1, with a possible D match to TRBD2 (5 bases). The CDR3 spells CASSITEEAYNEQFF. CDR3 nucleotide sequence: TGTGCCAGTAGTATTACAGAGGAGGCCTACAATGAGCAGTTCTTC.